This T cell receptor (beta chain) appears in the sequencing data of a study of shared clonotypes between healthy human individuals. Per germline, CDR1 GTSNPN and CDR2 SVGIG (reference sequence). CDR3 length: 16 amino acids. V lost 1 base and J lost 7; bases outside the gene matches: 10. The protocol was immunoSEQ multiplex PCR, while the TCRdb copy is restricted to in-frame clones and leaves out a portion. In the table there are around 510,000 clones, around three quarters of which are singletons. The chain uses TRBV30 and TRBJ2-7; TRBD2 matches 13 bases. The sample consisted of PBMCs. This TCR was recovered from a woman aged 40 to 50 in good health. Some clones in this sample may be carry-over from other donors' samples. Written as DNA, the CDR3 is TGTGCCTGGAGTGCGCCGGGACTAGCGGGGTCCCGGGAGCAGTACTTC. Translation gives CAWSAPGLAGSREQYF.